This TCR beta chain was retrieved from a study of blood T cell repertoires in COVID-19. The CDR3 is made up of 14 amino acids. V lost 0 bases and J lost 9; bases outside the gene matches: 4. The V gene's germline CDR1 is KGHSH and CDR2 LQKENI. Sequencing was performed with immunoSEQ multiplex PCR; in TCRdb, only in-frame clones are kept and a portion is missing. The sample has about 200,000 clones; 85% to 90% are singletons. The sequence derives from a man aged 35 to 55 with active or convalescent COVID-19. This chain links TRBV18 with TRBJ2-1, with 8 bases aligning to TRBD1. Source material: peripheral blood. The CDR3 sequence: CASSPPQGAGEQFF. In DNA, the CDR3 is TGTGCCAGCTCACCACCTCAGGGGGCTGGTGAGCAGTTCTTC.